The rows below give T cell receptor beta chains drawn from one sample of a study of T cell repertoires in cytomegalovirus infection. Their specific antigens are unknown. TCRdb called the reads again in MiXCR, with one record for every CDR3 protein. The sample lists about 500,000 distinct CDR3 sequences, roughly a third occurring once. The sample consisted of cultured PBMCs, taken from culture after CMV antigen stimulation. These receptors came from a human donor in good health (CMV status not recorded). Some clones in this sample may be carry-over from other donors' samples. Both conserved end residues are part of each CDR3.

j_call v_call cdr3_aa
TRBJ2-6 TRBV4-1 CASSQGQLLSGANVLTF
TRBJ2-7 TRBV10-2 CASSEGSIRAYEQYF
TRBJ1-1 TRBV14 CASSQVPGSEAFF
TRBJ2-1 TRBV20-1 CSALLPRRMGNEQFF
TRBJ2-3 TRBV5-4 CASSLEAGSTDTQYF
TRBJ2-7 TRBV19 CASSIEREEGEQYF
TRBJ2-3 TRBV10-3 CAISALAGADTQYF
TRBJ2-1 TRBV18 CASSPGEGYNEQFF
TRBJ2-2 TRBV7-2 CASSWAPLRNTGELFF
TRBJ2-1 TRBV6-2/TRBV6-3 CASSYPRTPPPDGQFF
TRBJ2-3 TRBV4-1 CASSQDETGGIKTDTQYF
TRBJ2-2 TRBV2 CARQRGPANTGELFF
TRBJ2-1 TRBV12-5 CASVREGRGEQFF
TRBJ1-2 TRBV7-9 CASSLTGDRANYGYTF
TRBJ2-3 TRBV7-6 CASSFRPGRRAGTDTQYF
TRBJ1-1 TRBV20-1 CSARGIEAGNPEAFF
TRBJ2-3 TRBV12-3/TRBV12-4 CASKRGRVDTQYF
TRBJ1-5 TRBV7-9 CASSLARRESNQPQHF
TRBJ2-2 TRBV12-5 CASGLLGLGLAGRGELFF
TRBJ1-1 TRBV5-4 CASTLGGWGTEAFF
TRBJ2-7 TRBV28 CASRRRYQGRSYEQYF
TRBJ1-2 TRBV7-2 CASSFSREAGYTF
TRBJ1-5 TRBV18 CASSPGERPQHF
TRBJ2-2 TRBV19 CASSPSVGQGRTGELFF
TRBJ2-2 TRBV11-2 CASTQGRDARLGELFF
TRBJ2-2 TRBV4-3 CASSQATGGWTWELFF
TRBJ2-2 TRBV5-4 CASSLQGRPGELFF
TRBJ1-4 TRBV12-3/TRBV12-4 CASSPHRGDEKLFF
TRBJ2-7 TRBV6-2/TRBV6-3 CASSGGLVTTSVQYF
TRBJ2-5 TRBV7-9 CASSLLASETQYF
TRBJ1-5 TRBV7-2 CASKRVGTDNQPQHF
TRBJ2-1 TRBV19 CASSPRDILGNEQFF
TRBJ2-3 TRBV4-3 CASSQDWSTQYF
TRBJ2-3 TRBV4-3 CASSQGEADTQYF
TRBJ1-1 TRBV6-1 CASRGQDIPEAFF
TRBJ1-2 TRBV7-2 CASSVSTGYGYTF
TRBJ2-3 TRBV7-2 CASRQGQHTDTQYF
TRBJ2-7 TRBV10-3 CAISVDTAGEQYF
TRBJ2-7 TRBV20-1 CSARGPGSPYEQYF
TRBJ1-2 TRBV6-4 CASSDSRQSYTF
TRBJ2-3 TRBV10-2 CASRSTSGRADTQYF
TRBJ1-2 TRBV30 CAWGDGKGYTF
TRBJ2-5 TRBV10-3 CAISVVGTETQYF
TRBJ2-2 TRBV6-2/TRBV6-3 CASSYRGRAGELFF
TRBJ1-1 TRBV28 CASSPGKNTEAFF
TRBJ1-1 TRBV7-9 CASSPKGVGTEAFF
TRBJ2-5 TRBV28 CASSSPGAETQYF
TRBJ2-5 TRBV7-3 CASSPGGRQETQYF
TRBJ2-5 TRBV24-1 CATSDRTGGQETQYF
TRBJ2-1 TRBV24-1 CATSERQSPYNEQFF